The present entry profiles one TCR beta chain with its context. The antigen is unknown. It was with a sample-barcoded 5' primer and a J-beta primer mix that a second PCR of roughly 7 to 12 cycles was run. TCRdb passed the 5' RACE reads through MiXCR, listing each CDR3 protein once. The repertoire holds fewer than 1,200,000 distinct CDR3 sequences, with roughly a quarter as singletons. This sample was included in a study of blood T cells in healthy people across ages. Study conclusions and caveats: There was no known CMV status for donors, so expanded clonotype changes were possibly confounded. PBMCs left unsorted prevented a conclusive naive versus antigen-experienced comparison.

V lost 1 base, J lost 1 base, and 7 bases lay in between. Germline values: CDR1 SGHVS, CDR2 FQNEAQ. This CDR3 is built from 14 residues. The data were also submitted as part of a second study, on T cells of mothers and their children.

The clonotype originates from a girl aged 2 to 9 in good health. The chain uses TRBV7-8 and TRBJ2-5; TRBD2 might be the D (5 bases). The material sequenced was blood. This CDR3 reads CASSLEAVQETQYF. CDR3 nucleotide sequence: TGTGCCAGCAGCTTAGAAGCGGTCCAAGAGACCCAGTACTTC.